The 18 T cell receptor beta chains presented below share a single source sample, sequenced in a study of blood T cell repertoires in COVID-19. Generated by immunoSEQ multiplex PCR, the TCRdb table keeps only in-frame clones and is missing some. Here the sample spans fewer than 200,000 clones, 70% to 90% being singletons. Sequenced sample: peripheral blood. The receptors were gathered from a man between 35 and 55 years old who had recovered from COVID-19.

This sequence joins TRBV4-3 and TRBJ1-5, with 10 bases lining up with TRBD1. CDR1 is LGHNA and CDR2 is YSLEER in the germline V gene. The CDR3 contains 19 residues. Trimming cost V 3 bases and J 3 bases; bases outside gene matches: 14. CDR3: CASSQVAGQGPVFNQPQHF. DNA for the CDR3: TGCGCCAGCAGCCAGGTTGCGGGACAGGGGCCCGTTTTCAATCAGCCCCAGCATTTT.

This rearrangement joins TRBV2 to TRBJ2-1; 9 bases line up with TRBD2. V shed 7 bases, J shed 7 bases, and the junction held 8 bases outside the gene matches. Germline CDR1 reads SNHLY; CDR2 reads FYNNEI. There are 14 residues in the CDR3. CDR3 sequence: CASKSGLASNEQFF. The CDR3 DNA reads as TGTGCCAGCAAGTCGGGACTAGCTTCTAATGAGCAGTTCTTC.

This chain links TRBV24-1 with TRBJ2-1; TRBD2 might be the D (6 bases). Trimming took 4 bases from V and 0 from J, leaving 9 bases between them. Looked up from germline, CDR1 is KGHDR and CDR2 is SFDVKD. This CDR3 contains 15 residues. CDR3 nucleotide sequence: TGTGCCACCAGTGAAGCGGGTCGCTCCTACAATGAGCAGTTCTTC. It specifies CATSEAGRSYNEQFF.

This rearrangement joins TRBV19 to TRBJ2-5, with 7 bases aligning to TRBD1. CDR1 LNHDA and CDR2 SQIVND come from the germline V gene (reference sequence). V shed 5 bases, J shed 5 bases, and the junction held 8 bases outside the gene matches. The CDR3 has 14 residues. CDR3 amino acids: CASSPTGIWETQYF. The CDR3, as DNA: TGTGCCAGTAGTCCGACAGGGATTTGGGAGACCCAGTACTTC.

CDR3 sequence: CASSVGQETQYF. CDR3 in DNA: TGTGCCAGCAGTGTCGGCCAAGAGACCCAGTACTTC. The chain is built from TRBV28 and TRBJ2-5; no clear D. V lost 5 bases to trimming and J lost 1 base, with 5 bases between them. The germline CDR1 and CDR2 sequences are MDHEN and SYDVKM. This CDR3 is 12 amino acids long.

This clone was counted only a few times. The chain links TRBV7-2 to TRBJ2-2; 7 bases align to TRBD2. The V and J ends lost 2 bases and 4 bases, in that order; junction bases with no gene match: 7. Germline CDR1 SGHTA, CDR2 FQGNSA. This CDR3 contains 16 residues. CDR3 sequence: CASSLSLAEVTGELFF. The CDR3 DNA sequence: TGTGCCAGCAGCTTATCCCTAGCGGAGGTCACCGGGGAGCTGTTTTTT.

The chain joins TRBV24-1 to TRBJ1-3; D is possibly TRBD1 (6 bases). The CDR3 contains 16 residues. Trimming took off 4 bases at V and 0 bases at J, with 12 bases between the two ends. Germline V CDR1 and CDR2: KGHDR, SFDVKD. The CDR3 nucleotides read TGTGCCACCAGTGACCCCACAGGGCGCTCTGGAAACACCATATATTTT. It yields the protein CATSDPTGRSGNTIYF.

CDR3 sequence reads: CASSLAGSTDTQYF. The CDR3 nucleotides read TGTGCCAGCAGCTTAGCGGGGAGCACAGATACGCAGTATTTT. The V and J genes are TRBV5-4 and TRBJ2-3; 7 bases fit TRBD2. The V segment lost 2 bases and the J segment 0 bases; nucleotides outside the gene matches: 0. In germline, CDR1 is SGHNT, CDR2 YYREEE (reference sequence). The CDR3 has 14 residues.

The CDR3 DNA sequence: TGTGCCAGCACCGAAAGGCGGTCGCCCTCTGGAAACACCATATATTTT. Amino acids: CASTERRSPSGNTIYF. This chain uses TRBV28 with TRBJ1-3; D unclear. The CDR3 has 16 amino acids. Germline loops: CDR1 MDHEN, CDR2 SYDVKM. The V end was cut by 7 bases, the J end by 0 bases, with 16 bases between.

The chain recombines TRBV9 with TRBJ2-5; 7 bases agree with TRBD1. With V trimmed by 3 bases and J by 2 bases, 10 bases remained unmatched. The CDR3 extends over 16 amino acids. The germline CDR1 and CDR2 sequences are SGDLS and YYNGEE. In DNA, the CDR3 is TGTGCCAGCAGCGCAGCGGACAGGAGCTATCAAGAGACCCAGTACTTC. Amino acid sequence: CASSAADRSYQETQYF.

The rearrangement joins TRBV5-6 to TRBJ2-1; 10 nucleotides line up with TRBD2. Germline trimming cut 3 bases from V and 0 bases from J; bases unmatched to any gene: 12. The V gene's germline CDR1 is SGHDT and CDR2 YYEEEE. This CDR3 is built from 19 residues. DNA for the CDR3: TGTGCCAGCAGCTCCTCGGGACTAGCGCGACGAATCTCCTACAATGAGCAGTTCTTC. It codes for CASSSSGLARRISYNEQFF.

In its sample, this clone was seen a few times. The chain carries TRBV4-3 and TRBJ1-3, with unresolved D. V lost 4 bases and J lost 0, with 10 bases in between. Germline CDR1 LGHNA, CDR2 YSLEER. This CDR3 region has 15 residues. In DNA, the CDR3 is TGCGCCAGCAGCCCCTCAGCGGGCTCTGGAAACACCATATATTTT. Translating it yields CASSPSAGSGNTIYF.

V usage is TRBV12-3 or TRBV12-4 and J usage is TRBJ2-3; tentatively, D is TRBD2 (5 bases). Between the trimmed V and J ends, which lost 5 bases and 11 bases, there was a span of 11 bases. The CDR3 spans 11 residues. CDR3 coding DNA: TGTGCCAGCAGTCGGACTTCGGGGCAGTATTTT. Residues: CASSRTSGQYF.

Of note for this clone: A read error may produce the germline difference seen at one junction end. The chain links TRBV2 to TRBJ1-4; 7 positions agree with TRBD1. CDR3 length: 16 residues. Germline lookup yields CDR1 SNHLY and CDR2 FYNNEI. CDR3 coding DNA: TGCGCAGCTACTAGGGTAGGGGGCGGTGTCGGTGAAAAACTGTTTTTT. Translation gives CAATRVGGGVGEKLFF.

The gene calls are TRBV6-6 and TRBJ2-1; 8 bases fit TRBD2. CDR1 is MNHNY, CDR2 SVGAGI, per germline (reference sequence). V lost 10 bases and J lost 7; bases outside the gene matches: 15. This CDR3 has 15 amino acids. CDR3 loop: CATNQGSGKVNEQFF. DNA for the CDR3: TGTGCCACCAACCAGGGTAGCGGGAAAGTAAATGAGCAGTTCTTC.

This rearrangement joins TRBV7-9 to TRBJ2-7; weak D call: TRBD1 (6 bases). The CDR3 extends over 13 amino acids. Trimming took 5 bases from V and 2 from J, leaving 10 bases between them. CDR1 and CDR2 from the germline V gene are SEHNR and FQNEAQ (reference sequence). The CDR3 sequence: CASSKDSTYEQYF. CDR3 DNA sequence: TGTGCCAGCAGCAAGGACAGCACCTACGAGCAGTACTTC.

In its sample, this clone was seen once. V and J are TRBV5-4 and TRBJ1-2, with 7 bases fitting TRBD1. V trimming: 0 bases; J trimming: 8 bases; junction bases outside the gene matches: 13. Germline CDR1 reads SGHNT; CDR2 reads YYREEE (reference sequence). The CDR3 runs to 16 residues. The CDR3 region has the DNA TGTGCCAGCAGCTTGGGACAGGGCCGAGGGCTGGGGGGCTACACCTTC. Protein product: CASSLGQGRGLGGYTF.

The J gene is TRBJ2-2, the V gene TRBV6-5; 8 bases are a match to TRBD1. Germline V gene sequence: CDR1 MNHEY, CDR2 SVGAGI. The V and J ends lost 6 bases and 4 bases, in that order; junction bases with no gene match: 7. There are 15 residues in the CDR3. The DNA of the CDR3 is TGTGCCAGCAGAACGGACAGGGCGGTCACCGGGGAGCTGTTTTTT. Its protein is CASRTDRAVTGELFF.